Below, 25 T cell receptor beta chains from the same sample are listed, as sequenced in a study of CD8 T cells in cerebrospinal fluid in Alzheimer's disease. TCRdb re-called the 10x single-cell sequencing reads and gives one entry per CDR3 protein, without DNA. This table lists 1,500 to 2,000 distinct CDR3 sequences. Input material: cerebrospinal fluid. These TCRs come from a human donor with mild cognitive impairment.

This clonotype is deemed large (0.1 to 1%) by its frequency. The chain links TRBV2 to TRBJ1-2; as DNA is missing, the TRBD1 call by TCRdb cannot be tested. The CDR3 consists of 13 residues. The V gene's germline CDR1 is SNHLY and CDR2 FYNNEI. The CDR3 sequence is CASSDGGRRGYTF.

CDR3 amino acids: CASSNRDRVNEQYF. The J gene is TRBJ2-7, the V gene TRBV21-1; TCRdb lists TRBD1, though no DNA is available to test this call. TRBV21-1 corresponds to a pseudogene. The CDR3 covers 14 residues.

The chain employs TRBV4-1 and TRBJ1-2. Germline V gene sequence: CDR1 MGHRA, CDR2 YSYEKL. The CDR3 runs to 13 residues. The CDR3 loop reads CASSQETGYGYTF.

This clonotype is labeled medium-sized (0.01 to 0.1%) based on frequency. This chain uses TRBV19 with TRBJ2-6. From germline, CDR1 is LNHDA and CDR2 SQIVND (reference sequence). This CDR3 has 15 residues. The CDR3: CASRGIQAGANVLTF.

The chain recombines TRBV10-3 with TRBJ2-3. The CDR3 sequence is 17 residues long. Germline lookup yields CDR1 ENHRY and CDR2 SYGVKD. CDR3: CAISESSETLSTDTQYF.

This clonotype ranks as medium-sized in terms of frequency. The CDR3 spells CASRINAGELFF. The chain carries TRBV12-3 or TRBV12-4 and TRBJ2-2. This CDR3 has 12 amino acids.

This clonotype is called medium-sized based on its frequency. The V call is TRBV18, the J call TRBJ2-5; TCRdb selects TRBD1, and the lack of DNA leaves this call unchecked. The germline V gene has CDR1 KGHSH and CDR2 LQKENI. This CDR3 comprises 15 residues. CDR3: CASSPPTGGWETQYF.

This clonotype is identified as medium-sized from frequency. The rearrangement joins TRBV6-5 to TRBJ2-1; the TRBD1 assignment by TCRdb is unverifiable without DNA. Germline CDR1 and CDR2: MNHEY and SVGAGI. CDR3 size: 15 residues. CDR3 loop: CASSYARGLYNEQFF.

The V gene is TRBV5-7, the J gene TRBJ1-6. TRBV5-7 is classed as an ORF, of uncertain function. The CDR3 runs to 11 residues. This CDR3 is CASSLWSPLHF.

Measured by frequency, this clonotype is medium-sized. The chain carries TRBV11-2 and TRBJ2-1; no DNA is available, so the TRBD2 call from TCRdb remains unchecked. Germline loops: CDR1 SGHAT, CDR2 FQNNGV. The CDR3 has 13 amino acids. CDR3 in amino acids: CASSGGTLDEQFF.

The CDR3 reads CSARQGNTEAFF. The V call is TRBV20-1, the J call TRBJ1-1; TCRdb designates TRBD1, a call that cannot be tested without DNA. The CDR3 extends over 12 amino acids. Germline CDR1 is DFQATT and CDR2 is SNEGSKA (reference sequence).

This chain connects TRBV7-9 to TRBJ2-1; TCRdb's D call of TRBD1 is untestable without DNA. Looked up from germline, CDR1 is SEHNR and CDR2 is FQNEAQ (reference sequence). This CDR3 spans 14 amino acids. This CDR3 is CASSLGRGGNEQFF.

The chain employs TRBV28 and TRBJ1-5; TCRdb lists TRBD1, though no DNA is available to test this call. The CDR3 extends over 14 amino acids. CDR1 and CDR2 from the germline V gene are MDHEN and SYDVKM. CDR3 in amino acids: CASSWTEGNQPQHF.

The rearrangement uses TRBV5-5 and TRBJ2-7. The V gene's germline CDR1 is SGHKS and CDR2 YYEKEE (reference sequence). The CDR3 is made up of 12 amino acids. The CDR3 sequence is CASNLASSEQYF.

According to its frequency, this clonotype is medium-sized (0.01 to 0.1%). The chain's CDR3 is CASSVGRWGVDEQFF. This chain uses TRBV9 with TRBJ2-1. This CDR3 contains 15 residues. From germline, CDR1 is SGDLS and CDR2 YYNGEE.

This clonotype registers medium-sized by frequency. V and J are TRBV28 and TRBJ2-7. Germline V gene data show CDR1 as MDHEN and CDR2 as SYDVKM. The CDR3 has 16 residues. CDR3 sequence: CASSFDLGGSTYEQYF.

This clonotype is labeled medium-sized based on frequency. This rearrangement joins TRBV20-1 to TRBJ2-7; the D call from TCRdb, TRBD1, cannot be confirmed without DNA. The CDR3 loop spans 11 amino acids. Germline-derived CDR1 and CDR2 are DFQATT and SNEGSKA (reference sequence). CDR3 loop: CSASTQGGLYF.

In terms of frequency, this clonotype is medium-sized. This chain connects TRBV2 to TRBJ2-7; TCRdb outputs TRBD1, but without DNA this stays unchecked. This CDR3 spans 14 amino acids. Germline V gene data show CDR1 as SNHLY and CDR2 as FYNNEI. The CDR3 loop reads CASSGSGGTYEQYF.

This clonotype ranks as medium-sized in terms of frequency. This chain links TRBV21-1 with TRBJ1-1; there is no DNA to check the TCRdb D call of TRBD1. TRBV21-1 is tagged as a pseudogene. The CDR3 is made up of 11 amino acids. CDR3 amino acids: CASSKEQGAFF.

The genes are TRBV19 and TRBJ2-3. In germline, CDR1 is LNHDA, CDR2 SQIVND (reference sequence). CDR3 length: 15 residues. CDR3 protein: CASSTLSSSTDTQYF.

The gene calls are TRBV24-1 and TRBJ2-7; absent DNA, TCRdb's TRBD1 call cannot be checked. The CDR3 sequence is 16 residues long. CDR1 and CDR2 from the germline V gene are KGHDR and SFDVKD. CDR3 in amino acids: CATSDTQDRRVNEQYF.

The chain uses TRBV7-2 and TRBJ2-1. The CDR3 totals 14 residues. Germline-derived CDR1 and CDR2 are SGHTA and FQGNSA. The CDR3 reads CASSQAVHYNEQFF. Full variable domain (missing parts from reference TRBV7-2 and TRBJ2-1): GAGVSQSPSNKVTEKGKDVELRCDPISGHTALYWYRQSLGQGLEFLIYFQGNSAPDKSGLPSDRFSAERTGGSVSTLTIQRTQQEDSAVYLCASSQAVHYNEQFFGPGTRLTVL.

By frequency, this clonotype is medium-sized. The chain uses TRBV19 and TRBJ2-5. Germline CDR1 LNHDA, CDR2 SQIVND (reference sequence). The CDR3 has 12 residues. CDR3 loop: CATRSYQETQYF. The variable domain in full, completed from reference TRBV19 and TRBJ2-5, reads DGGITQSPKYLFRKEGQNVTLSCEQNLNHDAMYWYRQDPGQGLRLIYYSQIVNDFQKGDIAEGYSVSREKKESFPLTVTSAQKNPTAFYLCATRSYQETQYFGPGTRLLVL.

The chain couples TRBV5-1 to TRBJ2-2. Per the germline V gene, CDR1 is SGHRS and CDR2 is YFSETQ. The CDR3 is 14 residues long. The CDR3 here is CASSLGQYTGELFF.

Frequency places this clonotype as large. V gene TRBV7-9 combines with J gene TRBJ2-7; as DNA is missing, the TRBD1 call by TCRdb cannot be tested. CDR1 is SEHNR and CDR2 is FQNEAQ in the germline V gene (reference sequence). This CDR3 region has 14 residues. This CDR3 reads CASRGTTDSYEQYF.